This T cell receptor beta chain was sequenced in a study of regulatory T cells in long-lasting Graves disease. The V gene's germline CDR1 is SGHAT and CDR2 FQNNGV. CDR3 length: 14 amino acids. Trimming removed 2 bases from V and 3 bases from J, with 10 bases in between. Documented time point: newly diagnosed GD, antithyroid drugs for less than 3 months. Making the TCR library involved RNA that had been extracted from PBMCs. The TCR beta library used iRepertoire HTBI primers with Arm-PCR amplification of CDR3. TCRdb itself ran the multiplex PCR reads through MiXCR, one entry per CDR3 protein. The repertoire includes approximately 300,000 distinct CDR3 sequences, 18% of them detected once, and about 36% sits in the top ten.

The sequence was obtained from a female donor with Graves disease. Sequenced here: peripheral blood mononuclear cells (PBMCs), sampled at new diagnosis, from a patient treated with antithyroid drugs. V usage is TRBV11-2 and J usage is TRBJ1-1; D is undetermined. The CDR3 DNA is TGTGCCAGCAGCTTACCCTCGCTCGACACTGAAGCTTTCTTT. It encodes CASSLPSLDTEAFF.